This T cell receptor (beta chain) was obtained from a study of T cell changes during pregnancy in multiple sclerosis. Sequencing was performed with immunoSEQ multiplex PCR; in TCRdb, only in-frame clones are kept and a portion is missing. The table has 120,000 or so clones, approximately 93% seen once; the top ten hold around 6%. From germline, CDR1 is GTSNPN and CDR2 SVGIG (reference sequence). CDR3 length equals 13 residues. V shed 3 bases and J 7 bases; nucleotides not matched to a gene: 8. The sequence was obtained from a female donor with multiple sclerosis, enrolled in a pregnancy study. The sequences come from peripheral blood, collected before pregnancy. The chain has TRBV30 and TRBJ1-2, with TRBD1 matching 7 bases. The CDR3 coding sequence is TGTGCCTGGAGCCGCACAGGGGAACGTGGCTACACCTTC. Amino acids: CAWSRTGERGYTF.